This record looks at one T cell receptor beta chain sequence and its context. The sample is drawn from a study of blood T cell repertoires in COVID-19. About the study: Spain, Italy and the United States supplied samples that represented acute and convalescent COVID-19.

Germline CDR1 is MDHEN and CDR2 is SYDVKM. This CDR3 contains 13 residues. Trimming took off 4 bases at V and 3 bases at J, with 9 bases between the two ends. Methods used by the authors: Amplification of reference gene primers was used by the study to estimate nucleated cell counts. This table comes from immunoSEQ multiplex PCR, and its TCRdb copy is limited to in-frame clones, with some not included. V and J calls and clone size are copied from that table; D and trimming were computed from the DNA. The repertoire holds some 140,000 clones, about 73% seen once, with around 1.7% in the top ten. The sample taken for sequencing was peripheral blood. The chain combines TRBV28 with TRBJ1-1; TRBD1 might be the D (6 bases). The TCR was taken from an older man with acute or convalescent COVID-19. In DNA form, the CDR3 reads TGTGCCAGCAGTTACAGGGTAGACACTGAAGCTTTCTTT. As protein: CASSYRVDTEAFF.